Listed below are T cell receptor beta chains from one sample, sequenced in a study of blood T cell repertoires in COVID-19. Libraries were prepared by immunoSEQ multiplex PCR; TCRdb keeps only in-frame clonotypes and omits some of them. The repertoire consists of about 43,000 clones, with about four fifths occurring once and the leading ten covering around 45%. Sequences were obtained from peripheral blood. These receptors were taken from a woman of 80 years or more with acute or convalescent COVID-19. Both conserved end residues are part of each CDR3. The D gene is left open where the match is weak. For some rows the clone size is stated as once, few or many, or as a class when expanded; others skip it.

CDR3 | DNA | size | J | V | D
CASLEGRTGANVLTF | TGTGCCAGCCTGGAGGGGAGAACTGGGGCCAACGTCCTGACTTTC | . | TRBJ2-6 | TRBV6-5 | .
CASSMGNFGYTF | TGTGCCAGCAGTATGGGCAATTTTGGCTACACCTTC | . | TRBJ1-2 | TRBV28 | .
CASSSRTAWGTGELFF | TGTGCCAGCAGCTCCCGGACAGCCTGGGGCACCGGGGAGCTGTTTTTT | . | TRBJ2-2 | TRBV7-9 | .
CASSANVYEKLFF | TGTGCCAGCAGCGCGAACGTTTATGAAAAACTGTTTTTT | once | TRBJ1-4 | TRBV11-3 | .
CASSTRTGDNSNQPQHF | TGTGCCAGCAGCACCCGGACAGGAGATAATAGCAATCAGCCCCAGCATTTT | . | TRBJ1-5 | TRBV7-2 | TRBD1
CASTRAGTGLDEQYF | TGTGCCAGTACTCGAGCTGGGACAGGGTTGGACGAGCAGTACTTC | . | TRBJ2-7 | TRBV6-5 | TRBD1
CASSDETGLSSYEQYF | TGTGCCAGCAGTGATGAGACAGGCCTCTCTTCCTACGAGCAGTACTTC | . | TRBJ2-7 | TRBV2 | .
CASSSSGLGDTQYF | TGCGCCAGCAGCTCTAGCGGGCTGGGGGATACGCAGTATTTT | . | TRBJ2-3 | TRBV5-1 | TRBD2
CASSETSGGSPLHF | TGTGCCAGCAGTGAAACCTCAGGGGGTTCACCCCTCCACTTT | . | TRBJ1-6 | TRBV6-4 | TRBD1
CASSPGQYTGELFF | TGTGCCAGCAGTCCCGGACAGTACACCGGGGAGCTGTTTTTT | . | TRBJ2-2 | TRBV28 | .
CASSISRGYEQYF | TGTGCCAGTAGTATCTCCAGGGGCTACGAGCAGTACTTC | . | TRBJ2-7 | TRBV19 | .
CASSHRTGLNTEAFF | TGTGCCAGCAGCCATCGGACAGGGCTGAACACTGAAGCTTTCTTT | . | TRBJ1-1 | TRBV14 | TRBD1
CASSTTGTGGQPQHF | TGTGCCAGCAGTACAACCGGGACAGGGGGTCAGCCCCAGCATTTT | few | TRBJ1-5 | TRBV2 | TRBD1
CASSQGATDPYEQYF | TGCGCCAGCAGCCAAGGGGCGACAGATCCTTACGAGCAGTACTTC | . | TRBJ2-7 | TRBV4-3 | .
CASSIDGGQGLEQFF | TGTGCCAGTAGTATAGATGGTGGACAGGGTCTCGAGCAGTTCTTC | . | TRBJ2-1 | TRBV19 | TRBD1
CASSQEGGRELFF | TGTGCCAGCAGCCAAGAAGGGGGTCGAGAGCTGTTTTTT | . | TRBJ2-2 | TRBV7-3 | .
CASSPGQGQETQYF | TGTGCCAGCAGCCCGGGACAGGGACAAGAGACCCAGTACTTC | . | TRBJ2-5 | TRBV7-9 | TRBD1
CASSFWRTDTQYF | TGTGCCAGCAGTTTCTGGAGGACAGATACGCAGTATTTT | . | TRBJ2-3 | TRBV6-5 | .
CASSPRGAGDPSSYNEQFF | TGTGCCAGCAGCCCCCGTGGTGCGGGGGACCCAAGCTCCTACAATGAGCAGTTCTTC | once | TRBJ2-1 | TRBV7-2 | TRBD2
CASSGAAHGNQPQHF | TGTGCCAGTAGTGGAGCAGCCCATGGCAATCAGCCCCAGCATTTT | . | TRBJ1-5 | TRBV19 | .
CASSQDYGTGDGYTF | TGCGCCAGCAGCCAAGATTATGGGACAGGAGATGGCTACACCTTC | once | TRBJ1-2 | TRBV4-3 | TRBD1
CASGFYPGTGAETQYF | TGTGCTAGTGGTTTTTACCCGGGGACAGGGGCCGAGACCCAGTACTTC | . | TRBJ2-5 | TRBV12-5 | TRBD1
CASTSSGGGRGEQYF | TGTGCCAGCACCTCTAGCGGGGGGGGCCGAGGCGAGCAGTACTTC | . | TRBJ2-7 | TRBV2 | TRBD2
CASSQLERGDTQYF | TGTGCCAGCAGCCAACTGGAGCGGGGGGATACGCAGTATTTT | . | TRBJ2-3 | TRBV3-1/TRBV3-2 | TRBD2
CASSQDRLAGGASAGTQYF | TGTGCCAGCAGCCAAGATAGACTAGCGGGGGGGGCCTCGGCGGGTACGCAGTATTTT | few | TRBJ2-3 | TRBV3-1/TRBV3-2 | TRBD2
CASSPRTGGDQPQHF | TGTGCCAGCAGCCCCCGGACAGGGGGCGATCAGCCCCAGCATTTT | once | TRBJ1-5 | TRBV28 | TRBD1
CASSQDLRSGKQYF | TGCGCCAGCAGCCAAGATTTGAGGTCTGGAAAGCAGTACTTC | . | TRBJ2-7 | TRBV4-3 | .
CASSLEGRGTEAFF | TGTGCCAGCAGCTTAGAGGGGAGGGGGACTGAAGCTTTCTTT | . | TRBJ1-1 | TRBV7-8 | .